Listed below are T cell receptor beta chains from one sample, sequenced in a study of cytomegalovirus exposure and HLA in healthy donors. Clones were sequenced by immunoSEQ multiplex PCR, and TCRdb holds only the in-frame ones, with some missing. The sample contains some 130,000 clones, 65% to 80% of which appear only once. Sequenced input: PBMCs. These receptors were taken from a woman in her thirties or forties in good health and CMV-seronegative. The CDR3 runs from the conserved cysteine through the conserved F or W. A D gene is named only where the DNA matches it firmly. Only some rows state a clone size, as once, few, many or a class for expanded clones.

NA	TRBJ2-3	NA	TRBV6-5	TGTGCCAGCAGTTACTCCGGGTCCCAGGGAGATACGCAGTATTTT	CASSYSGSQGDTQYF
NA	TRBJ1-2	NA	TRBV13	TGTGCCAGCAGCGTCCAGAACAGGGAGTATGGCTACACCTTC	CASSVQNREYGYTF
TRBD1	TRBJ1-1	NA	TRBV14	TGTGCCAGCAGACCTGATACAGGGGGAGGTAACACTGAAGCTTTCTTT	CASRPDTGGGNTEAFF
TRBD1	TRBJ1-5	NA	TRBV27	TGTGCCAGCAGTTTACGCCGGACAGGGTCAGATCAGCCCCAGCATTTT	CASSLRRTGSDQPQHF
NA	TRBJ2-5	NA	TRBV27	TGTGCCAGCAGTCCGCTACCCCGGACGGGACAAGACCAAGAGACCCAGTACTTC	CASSPLPRTGQDQETQYF
TRBD2	TRBJ2-7	NA	TRBV5-1	TGCGCCAGCAGCTTTGGACTAGCGGGGCGGCGGGGCGACGAGCAGTACTTC	CASSFGLAGRRGDEQYF
NA	TRBJ2-6	NA	TRBV11-1	TGTGCCAGCAGCCTACGACAGGAGGGGGCCAACGGCCTGACTTTC	CASSLRQEGANGLTF
NA	TRBJ2-3	NA	TRBV2	TGTGCCAGCAGTGAAGCGCTTCACGGAGATACGCAGTATTTT	CASSEALHGDTQYF
TRBD2	TRBJ2-7	NA	TRBV19	TGTGCCAGTAGTATGGGACTAGCCCGCGAGCAGTACTTC	CASSMGLAREQYF
NA	TRBJ1-3	NA	TRBV5-4	TGTGCCAGCAGCTGGGGGGGCTCTGGAAACACCATATATTTT	CASSWGGSGNTIYF
NA	TRBJ1-6	NA	TRBV16	TGTGCCAGCAGCGTGCGGGTGTCCTATAATTCACCCCTCCACTTT	CASSVRVSYNSPLHF
TRBD2	TRBJ2-1	few	TRBV15	TGTGCCACCAGTCCCTCCCGGACTAGCGGGGGATACAATGAGCAGTTCTTC	CATSPSRTSGGYNEQFF
NA	TRBJ2-1	NA	TRBV11-3	TGTGCCAGCAGCCTCAGGGGCGGTGACAATGAGCAGTTCTTC	CASSLRGGDNEQFF
NA	TRBJ2-4	NA	TRBV6-5	TGTGCCAGCAGTGGGCAGGCAAAAAACAGTCAGTACTTC	CASSGQAKNSQYF
NA	TRBJ1-1	once	TRBV6-1	TGTGCCAGCTATTTTCCGGGACACCTGAACACTGAAGCTTTCTTT	CASYFPGHLNTEAFF
TRBD1	TRBJ2-7	few	TRBV2	TGTGCCAGCACCATTTATGAAACCGGGACAGGGGAACGGGAGCAGTACTTC	CASTIYETGTGEREQYF
NA	TRBJ1-2	NA	TRBV30	TGTGCCGGTGAACACCGGGATACGGGCTGGTCTGGCTACACCTTC	CAGEHRDTGWSGYTF
TRBD1	TRBJ2-1	NA	TRBV7-3	TGTGCCAGCAGCTCGACAGGGGATGGATACAATGAGCAGTTCTTC	CASSSTGDGYNEQFF
TRBD1	TRBJ2-5	NA	TRBV5-1	TGCGCCAGCAGCTCCGGGACAGGTGATTCGGAGACCCAGTACTTC	CASSSGTGDSETQYF
NA	TRBJ1-6	few	TRBV7-9	TGTGCCAGCAGCCCCACTCGGTCGGATTCACCCCTCCACTTT	CASSPTRSDSPLHF
NA	TRBJ2-7	NA	TRBV2	TGTGCCAGCACGTTAGGGGGAGGGTCCCCTCTCGAGCAGTACTTC	CASTLGGGSPLEQYF
TRBD2	TRBJ2-1	few	TRBV12-5	TGTGCTAGTGGTTTAGAGCGGGGGGGCTACAATGAGCAGTTCTTC	CASGLERGGYNEQFF
TRBD1	TRBJ2-7	NA	TRBV30	TGTGCCTGGAGGGGCGGACAGGGGGCGTTCGGCGAGCAGTACTTC	CAWRGGQGAFGEQYF
TRBD2	TRBJ2-1	NA	TRBV27	TGTGCCAGCAGTTTGACTAGCGGGAGCGCCTACAATGAGCAGTTCTTC	CASSLTSGSAYNEQFF
NA	TRBJ2-5	NA	TRBV6-5	TGTGCCAGCAGTTACTCCCAGGCCTACAATCAAGAGACCCAGTACTTC	CASSYSQAYNQETQYF
NA	TRBJ2-5	NA	TRBV5-4	TGTGCCAGCAGCTTGCGGGGGAGCCAAGAGACCCAGTACTTC	CASSLRGSQETQYF
TRBD1	TRBJ1-2	NA	TRBV18	TGTGCCAGCTCACCACGAGACAGGGACGCTGATGGCTACACCTTC	CASSPRDRDADGYTF
TRBD1	TRBJ2-1	NA	TRBV10-3	TGTGCCACGTCTTCGGGACAGGGTGCCAATGAGCAGTTCTTC	CATSSGQGANEQFF
TRBD2	TRBJ2-1	NA	TRBV13	TGTGCCAGCAGCTTAGGGACTAGCGAGATCTACAATGAGCAGTTCTTC	CASSLGTSEIYNEQFF
TRBD1	TRBJ2-2	NA	TRBV11-2	TGCGCCAGCAGCTGGGACAGGTCCTACACCGGGGAGCTGTTTTTT	CASSWDRSYTGELFF
NA	TRBJ1-5	NA	TRBV6-6	TGTGCCAGCAGTCGCGAACAGGGAAGGGGCAATCAGCCCCAGCATTTT	CASSREQGRGNQPQHF
TRBD1	TRBJ1-2	NA	TRBV14	TGTGCCAGCAGCCAAGATCTTTGGGGACAGGCTGGCTACACCTTC	CASSQDLWGQAGYTF
TRBD1	TRBJ1-1	NA	TRBV5-1	TGCGCCAGCAGCAACCGGACAGGGTTGACTGAAGCTTTCTTT	CASSNRTGLTEAFF
TRBD2	TRBJ2-1	NA	TRBV29-1	TGCAGCGGGGAGCGGGGGTCCTACAATGAGCAGTTCTTC	CSGERGSYNEQFF
NA	TRBJ2-2	once	TRBV9	TGTGCCAGCAGCGTTGTCGGGAACACCGGGGAGCTGTTTTTT	CASSVVGNTGELFF
NA	TRBJ1-3	few	TRBV7-9	TGTGCCAGCATCAACAAGGGGGCTGGAAACACCATATATTTT	CASINKGAGNTIYF
TRBD2	TRBJ2-7	NA	TRBV7-8	TGTGCCAGCAGCTTGCGGGGGGCCACCGCGAACTACGAGCAGTACTTC	CASSLRGATANYEQYF
NA	TRBJ2-5	NA	TRBV10-3	TGTGCCACCGGGACTCCAGAGGGGGAGACCCAGTACTTC	CATGTPEGETQYF
TRBD1	TRBJ2-1	NA	TRBV5-1	TGCGCCAGCAGCTTGGTCCAGACGATCTCGGGACAGGGCCTTACCAGCTCCTACAATGAGCAGTTCTTC	CASSLVQTISGQGLTSSYNEQFF
TRBD1	TRBJ2-1	NA	TRBV5-1	TGCGCCAGCAGCTTCGGACAGGGGGTTCCAGCGGGAGCGAATGAGCAGTTCTTC	CASSFGQGVPAGANEQFF
NA	TRBJ2-6	NA	TRBV7-6	TGTGCCAGCAGCTCTATAGCGGTGACTGGGGCCAACGTCCTGACTTTC	CASSSIAVTGANVLTF
TRBD2	TRBJ2-1	NA	TRBV2	TGTGCCAGCAGTAGGACTAGCGGGAGCTCCTACAATGAGCAGTTCTTC	CASSRTSGSSYNEQFF
NA	TRBJ1-4	NA	TRBV11-3	TGTGCCAGCAGCTTAGGGCTAAGACAGGCGGGGGCTAATGAAAAACTGTTTTTT	CASSLGLRQAGANEKLFF
NA	TRBJ1-1	NA	TRBV2	TGTGCCAGCAGTCAGGGGAACACTGAAGCTTTCTTT	CASSQGNTEAFF
NA	TRBJ2-1	NA	TRBV19	TGTGCCAGTTCGGCGGGCATATGGGCAGGCAATGAGCAGTTCTTC	CASSAGIWAGNEQFF
NA	TRBJ2-2	few	TRBV9	TGTGCCAGCAGCGTAGAAGAATCGGCGGGGAACACCGGGGAGCTGTTTTTT	CASSVEESAGNTGELFF
TRBD2	TRBJ2-7	NA	TRBV5-1	TGCGCCAGCAGCTTGAGCGGGGGAGGTCCCTACGAGCAGTACTTC	CASSLSGGGPYEQYF
NA	TRBJ1-2	once	TRBV27	TGTGCCAGCAGCACTCGCCTCTTAGGGGACTATGGCTACACCTTC	CASSTRLLGDYGYTF
TRBD1	TRBJ2-2	NA	TRBV28	TGTGCCAGCAGCGCGGGACAGGGGGCTGTCGGGGAGCTGTTTTTT	CASSAGQGAVGELFF
TRBD2	TRBJ2-5	NA	TRBV5-4	TGTGCCAGCAGCTCCGGACTAGAGGAGACCCAGTACTTC	CASSSGLEETQYF
TRBD1	TRBJ2-7	NA	TRBV6-6	TGTGCCAGCAGTTACTCAGTCGAGGGGGCGAACGAGCAGTACTTC	CASSYSVEGANEQYF
NA	TRBJ2-2	few	TRBV7-9	TGTGCCAGCAGCCCTTACACCGACACCGGGGAGCTGTTTTTT	CASSPYTDTGELFF
NA	TRBJ1-2	NA	TRBV6-6	TGTGCCACCTACAGCAAAGGCTACACCTTC	CATYSKGYTF
NA	TRBJ1-1	NA	TRBV9	TGTGCCAGCGAGCCGATGGGCAGGGTGAACACTGAAGCTTTCTTT	CASEPMGRVNTEAFF
TRBD2	TRBJ2-7	once	TRBV5-1	TGCGCCAGCAGCAGACTAGCGGGAGACCACGAGCAGTACTTC	CASSRLAGDHEQYF
TRBD2	TRBJ2-1	NA	TRBV14	TGTGCCAGCAGCCAACGACTAGCGGGGGGGCACAATGAGCAGTTCTTC	CASSQRLAGGHNEQFF
TRBD2	TRBJ2-2	NA	TRBV6-1	TGTGCCAGCAGTGGACCAACTAGCGCCGGGGAGCTGTTTTTT	CASSGPTSAGELFF
NA	TRBJ2-7	NA	TRBV6-1	TGTGCCATCAGGGGGGGCTCCTACGAGCAGTACTTC	CAIRGGSYEQYF
TRBD1	TRBJ2-7	NA	TRBV28	TGTGCCAGACCTCTGCGGGACAGGGGGGTCTTT	CARPLRDRGVF